The 11 T cell receptor beta chains in this list originate from one sample, sequenced in a study of identical twins (TCRdb year 2016). The library relied on 5' RACE. This sample was sequenced with an Illumina HiSeq 2000. The raw public data were reprocessed by TCRdb itself: fastp quality trimming at Q25, MiXCR clonotype calling, in-frame beta chains only. Rows are combined by CDR3 protein, so each entry shows the most common genes and DNA. The sample profile shows hundreds of thousands of distinct CDR3 sequences; 5.5% to 6.5% of them were found once. Of the sample, around 2% falls within the top ten clones. The specimen was naive T cells sorted from blood. What the cell subset or site label conveys for this sample: cells isolated with a human naive T-cell isolation kit. The receptor source for this set is a man between 18 and 35 years old in good health.

In its sample, this clonotype was seen many times. The chain joins TRBV5-1 to TRBJ1-3; D is unresolved. CDR3 length equals 13 residues. Germline CDR1 SGHRS, CDR2 YFSETQ. V lost 4 bases and J 2 bases, leaving 7 bases between the germline ends. For the CDR3, the DNA is TGCGCCAGCAGCCTCGACACTGGAAACACCATATATTTT. Translation: CASSLDTGNTIYF.

In its sample, this clonotype was seen many times. CDR3 nucleotides: TGCGCCAGCAGCTTGGTCGCAGGGAGGTTGAACACCGGGGAGCTGTTTTTT. Translation gives CASSLVAGRLNTGELFF. This sequence joins TRBV5-1 and TRBJ2-2, with TRBD2 as a possible D gene (6 bases). The CDR3 is 17 amino acids. Germline V gene data show CDR1 as SGHRS and CDR2 as YFSETQ. V lost 0 bases and J lost 1, with 13 bases in between.

In regard to this clonotype: A much larger clone sits a single nucleotide away, making a read error possible. The gene calls are TRBV27 and TRBJ1-1; D might be TRBD1 (5 bases). In germline, CDR1 is MNHEY, CDR2 SMNVEV (reference sequence). This CDR3 region has 16 residues. Written as DNA, the CDR3 is TGTGCCAGCAATAAATCGGGGACCGGTAGGAACACTGAAGCTTCCTTT. Residues: CASNKSGTGRNTEASF.

This clonotype was seen a few times. The gene calls are TRBV5-1 and TRBJ2-1, with 7 bases identical to TRBD1. The CDR3 loop spans 15 amino acids. CDR1 is SGHRS, CDR2 YFSETQ, per germline. V was clipped by 6 bases and J by 0 bases; unmatched bases: 6. CDR3 loop: CASILTGSSYNEQFF. In DNA, the CDR3 is TGCGCCAGCATCCTGACAGGGAGCTCCTACAATGAGCAGTTCTTC.

This clonotype was recorded many times. Compared with germline, one end of the junction differs, possibly owing to a read error. The chain is built from TRBV20-1 and TRBJ1-1; D is ambiguous. The CDR3 runs 15 residues. CDR1 is DFQATT, CDR2 SNEGSKA, per germline (reference sequence). The CDR3 nucleotides are TGCAGTGCTGGAGAAATCGGCACCCCGAACACTGAAGCTTTCTTT. As protein: CSAGEIGTPNTEAFF.

A few counts support this clonotype. The chain couples TRBV7-8 to TRBJ1-1; D remains ambiguous. The CDR3 totals 17 residues. Germline V gives CDR1 SGHVS, CDR2 FQNEAQ. The V gene lost 0 bases and the J gene lost 0 bases, with 14 bases spanning the gap. Here the CDR3 DNA reads TGTGCCAGCAGCTTAGCGCCGCCCCGCGACATGAACACTGAAGCTTTCTTT. Its protein product is CASSLAPPRDMNTEAFF.

There are many counts of this clonotype. The chain combines TRBV20-1 with TRBJ2-1, with 7 bases lining up with TRBD2. The germline gives CDR1 DFQATT, CDR2 SNEGSKA (reference sequence). This CDR3 is 13 amino acids long. The CDR3: CRAGLAVSGEQFF. For the CDR3, the DNA is TGCAGGGCGGGGCTAGCGGTTAGCGGTGAGCAGTTCTTC.

The chain recombines TRBV5-1 with TRBJ1-3; 7 bases line up with TRBD1. The V segment lost 1 base and the J segment 4 bases; nucleotides outside the gene matches: 5. Germline V gives CDR1 SGHRS, CDR2 YFSETQ. The CDR3 consists of 15 residues. CDR3 coding DNA: TGCGCCAGCAGCTTGTGGACAGGTGAAGGAAACACCATATATTTT. Protein sequence: CASSLWTGEGNTIYF.

This clonotype was detected ten times or more. This chain uses TRBV20-1 with TRBJ2-7; maybe TRBD2 (5 bases). This CDR3 region has 13 residues. Germline CDR1 DFQATT, CDR2 SNEGSKA (reference sequence). V was shortened by 4 bases and J by 0 bases, with 10 bases between the two germline ends. CDR3 nucleotides: TGCAGTGCTATTACGGGGAGCTCCTACGAGCAGTACTTC. Its protein is CSAITGSSYEQYF.

This clonotype was recorded at least ten times. J is TRBJ1-1 and V is TRBV15; no clear D. Germline CDR1 LNHNV, CDR2 YYDKDF (reference sequence). With 3 bases removed from V and 0 bases from J, the gap between germline ends came to 8 bases. This CDR3 region has 14 residues. The CDR3 DNA sequence: TGTGCCACCAGCAGGAGGTCTTTGAACACTGAAGCTTTCTTT. This gives the protein CATSRRSLNTEAFF. Variable domain in full (rest from reference TRBV15 and TRBJ1-1): DAMVIQNPRYQVTQFGKPVTLSCSQTLNHNVMYWYQQKSSQAPKLLFHYYDKDFNNEADTPDNFQSRRPNTSFCFLDIRSPGLGDTAMYLCATSRRSLNTEAFFGQGTRLTVV.

The gene calls are TRBV11-2 and TRBJ2-3, with TRBD1 matching over 8 bases. Unmatched junction bases numbered 20, after V lost 5 bases and J lost 4 bases. The CDR3 is 19 amino acids. Germline V gene sequence: CDR1 SGHAT, CDR2 FQNNGV. CDR3 residues: CASSDPGQGNWFGADTQYF. The CDR3 nucleotides read TGTGCCAGCAGCGACCCCGGACAGGGAAATTGGTTCGGCGCAGATACGCAGTATTTT.